This T cell receptor beta chain was found in a study of naive and memory T cell subsets (dated by TCRdb to 2017 to 2019). Study-level background: An open-source, UMI-based TCR alpha and beta sequencing pipeline was applied to sorted naive and memory peripheral blood T cell subsets. The functional CMV T cell responses agreed completely with IgG serology results. RNA was DNase-treated and reverse transcribed with TCR constant-region primers, mostly using SuperScript III.

In its sample, this clonotype was seen a few times. Its specific antigen is unknown. Base qualities are not at hand, and no much larger clone is one base apart. The library was built by means of UMI-ligation and nested PCR. The beta constant-region primer was an equimolar mix of two oligonucleotides covering both TRBC1 and TRBC2. T4 RNA ligase 1 ligated a single-stranded oligonucleotide carrying the SP2 primer and a 12-nucleotide UMI to the cDNA 3' end. The ligated cDNA went through four rounds of PCR with nested alpha and beta constant-region primers together with the SP2 primer. Incubation of the ligation reaction was carried out at 16 degrees C for about 20-25 hours. PCR2 was typically performed as a SYBR Green qPCR and was stopped at a predetermined threshold so that over-amplification was prevented. All purifications after the first were performed with Agencourt AMPure XP magnetic beads. Libraries were quantified by Qubit and checked on a TapeStation, where a main peak was expected near 650 bp. Pooled libraries were sequenced on an Illumina MiSeq using v2 2x251 paired-end kits, and typically roughly 0.95-2.2 million reads were obtained per sample. Libraries were pooled at 3 to 4 nM per sample, and 5-7% PhiX was added to improve cluster recognition. Per the authors' processing: FASTQ reads processed by Demultiplexor were assigned V and J genes by Decombinator through tag matching that tolerated a single base-pair mismatch. Collapsinator relied on UMIs to fix sequencing errors as well as frequency errors caused by PCR heterogeneity. TCRs were translated and CDR3s were extracted from the conserved cysteine to the FGXG phenylalanine by CDR3Translator, with non-productive sequences being flagged. Repertoires were subsampled to equal numbers of UMI-defined TCRs before Gini, Shannon entropy and inverse Simpson indices were calculated. Power-law fits to clonotype abundance distributions were performed by maximum likelihood within the linear range. When run on a single naive CD8 sample, MIGEC and the pipeline yielded similar UMI counts, similar unique TCR numbers and similar clonal distributions. In one analysis, naive TCRs that were also found in any memory subset of the same donor were excluded from the naive repertoire. The repertoires were searched for some 7,300 CMV-associated CDR3 sequences that had been compiled from VDJdb and a published dataset. The public reads were quality trimmed at Q25 with fastp and then assembled into clones with MiXCR by TCRdb, keeping productive beta chains. One record per CDR3 amino acid sequence lists the most common genes and DNA. These V and J calls derive from TCRdb rather than the authors' analysis. A total of some 150,000 distinct CDR3 sequences appear in this sample, 17% of them only once. Around 0.14% of the sample comes from the top ten.

Results the study describes overall, beyond this receptor: TCR abundance followed a power law whose exponent differed between naive and memory subsets but was consistent across the three individuals. In both CD4 and CD8 cells, a rise in Gini index and a fall in Shannon and inverse Simpson diversity were observed from naive through CM, EM and EMRA. A few larger clonotypes were present in naive repertoires, especially CD8 naive repertoires, and these clonotypes were possibly memory cells re-expressing CD45RA. The repertoire findings for the naive and memory subsets could not be validated against a ground truth, as none was available. Each clonotype was defined as a single alpha or beta chain sequence rather than as a paired alpha/beta receptor. Once error correction was done, more than 90% of naive TCR sequences showed up just once, which made the naive abundance distributions much steeper than those of the memory subsets. RNA-based TCR counts may be influenced by expression changes linked to T cell activation and differentiation.

TCR alpha and beta chain libraries were amplified separately from the second PCR step onward. CMV status of each donor was established by measuring IFNgamma production from CD4+ T cells after fresh PBMCs were stimulated overnight with CMV viral lysate. Using Miltenyi beads, CD4 T cells were first positively selected, and CD8 T cells were then positively selected from the CD4-negative fraction. After staining for CD3, CD4, CD8, CD45RA, CD27 and a live/dead dye, cells were sorted on a BD Aria II into four subsets based on CD45RA and CD27. Blood came from a few healthy volunteers, each fractionated into CD4 and CD8 T cells and then into four differentiation subsets. About 130 ml of peripheral blood was collected from each donor, and PBMC were isolated by Ficoll-Paque PLUS density-gradient centrifugation. The sorted cells were lysed in RLT buffer, after which RNA was extracted using a Qiagen RNeasy kit and kept at -80 degrees C.

The germline V gene (reference sequence) provides CDR1 LGHDT and CDR2 YNNKEL. Its CDR3 holds 17 amino acids, cysteine through phenylalanine. Only CDR3 DNA remains: 51 bases, in frame from the first base. The junction shows trimming of 4 bases on V and 5 bases on J, and the gene matches do not reach 11 bases of it. The TCR comes from a human donor in good health. The sequenced sample consisted of naive CD4+ T cells from blood. Explained via the paper, the cell subset or site label denotes: naive T cells, CD45RA high CD27+. The V and J segments used are TRBV3-1 and TRBJ2-1; a stretch of 10 junction bases matches TRBD2. The DNA sequence follows: TGTGCCAGCAGCCCGGGGGGGGTAGCGGGAGGAAACAATGAGCAGTTCTTC. This codes for CASSPGGVAGGNNEQFF.